Listed below are T cell receptor beta chains from one sample, sequenced in a study of identical twins. TCRdb reprocessed the 5' RACE reads with MiXCR, giving one entry per CDR3 protein. Of about 430,000 distinct CDR3 sequences listed, less than 20% were seen once; the top ten hold more than 10%. Sequencing was done on a sample of naive T cells sorted from blood. Every receptor here comes from a middle-aged man in good health. Each CDR3 is given with its conserved first and last residue. The D gene is left open where the match is weak. Size is omitted from some rows. Given values are once, few, many or a class for expanded clones.

V gene: TRBV12-3/TRBV12-4
clone size: many
J gene: TRBJ2-7
D gene: TRBD2
CDR3 protein: CASSSPGLAGAYEQYF
CDR3 DNA: TGTGCCAGCAGTTCCCCTGGACTAGCGGGAGCCTACGAGCAGTACTTC

V gene: TRBV4-3
clone size: once
J gene: TRBJ2-5
D gene: TRBD2
CDR3 protein: CASSQDSASGIGETQYF
CDR3 DNA: TGCGCCAGCAGCCAAGATTCGGCTAGCGGGATCGGAGAGACCCAGTACTTC

V gene: TRBV3-1
clone size: many
J gene: TRBJ2-2
D gene: TRBD1
CDR3 protein: CASSRTGTGNTGELFF
CDR3 DNA: TGTGCCAGCAGCCGCACCGGGACAGGGAACACCGGGGAGCTGTTTTTT

V gene: TRBV2
clone size: few
J gene: TRBJ2-4
D gene: NA
CDR3 protein: CASSKDYVKNIQYF
CDR3 DNA: TGTGCCAGCAGTAAAGATTATGTCAAAAACATTCAGTACTTC

V gene: TRBV9
clone size: many
J gene: TRBJ2-2
D gene: NA
CDR3 protein: CASSPRANTGELFF
CDR3 DNA: TGTGCCAGCAGCCCACGGGCCAACACCGGGGAGCTGTTTTTT

V gene: TRBV29-1
clone size: many
J gene: TRBJ1-1
D gene: NA
CDR3 protein: CSYRDGGAISEAFF
CDR3 DNA: TGCAGCTACCGGGACGGGGGCGCGATATCTGAAGCTTTCTTT

V gene: TRBV18
clone size: once
J gene: TRBJ2-3
D gene: TRBD1
CDR3 protein: CASSPDRAYTDTQYF
CDR3 DNA: TGTGCCAGCTCACCAGACAGGGCCTACACAGATACGCAGTATTTT

V gene: TRBV28
clone size: few
J gene: TRBJ1-2
D gene: NA
CDR3 protein: CASRKYLNYGYTF
CDR3 DNA: TGTGCCAGCAGAAAATACCTTAACTATGGCTACACCTTC

V gene: TRBV28
clone size: NA
J gene: TRBJ2-3
D gene: NA
CDR3 protein: CASSLRRGRGTDTQYF
CDR3 DNA: TGTGCCAGCAGTTTACGGAGGGGGCGCGGCACAGATACGCAGTATTTT

V gene: TRBV27
clone size: many
J gene: TRBJ2-1
D gene: NA
CDR3 protein: CASSLTVLATYDEQFF
CDR3 DNA: TGTGCCAGCAGTTTAACGGTGCTAGCGACTTATGATGAGCAGTTCTTC

V gene: TRBV12-3/TRBV12-4
clone size: few
J gene: TRBJ2-7
D gene: TRBD1
CDR3 protein: CASSLGDRAEQYF
CDR3 DNA: TGTGCCAGCAGTTTAGGGGACAGGGCCGAGCAGTACTTC

V gene: TRBV20-1
clone size: many
J gene: TRBJ2-7
D gene: TRBD1
CDR3 protein: CSARRQGIAYEQYF
CDR3 DNA: TGCAGTGCTAGAAGACAGGGCATCGCCTACGAGCAGTACTTC